A single sample gave rise to the 16 T cell receptor beta chains below, sequenced in a study of neurological immune-mediated disorders. TCRdb passed the 5' RACE reads through MiXCR, listing each CDR3 protein once. The sample has under 60,000 distinct CDR3 sequences; about 3.7% are singletons. Sequencing input: PBMCs. The receptor set was obtained from a man in his forties with multiple sclerosis.

At least ten counts were recorded for this clonotype. The V gene is TRBV5-1, the J gene TRBJ2-3; D is ambiguous. V lost 0 bases and J lost 5, with 10 bases in between. CDR3 length: 14 residues. Germline CDR1 reads SGHRS; CDR2 reads YFSETQ. The CDR3 DNA reads TGCGCCAGCAGCTTGGGACTTCGGGTAGATACGCAGTATTTT. Its translation: CASSLGLRVDTQYF.

This clonotype was detected a few times. At one end the junction does not follow the germline gene, possibly because of a read error. V gene TRBV7-8 combines with J gene TRBJ1-5, with TRBD1 as a possible D gene (5 bases). The CDR3 extends over 15 amino acids. Germline CDR1 is SGHVS and CDR2 is FQNEAQ. CDR3 coding DNA: TGTGCCAGCAGCTTAGTGGGGACTAGCAATCAGCCCCAGAATTTT. Translation gives CASSLVGTSNQPQNF.

This clonotype came up a few times. A junction boundary mismatches the germline segment, possibly from a read error. The rearrangement joins TRBV12-3 or TRBV12-4 to TRBJ1-5; D not resolved. This CDR3 has 12 amino acids. This chain's CDR3 is CASTLRHQPQNF. The CDR3 coding sequence is TGTGCCAGCACCCTTCGGCATCAGCCCCAGAATTTT.

Ten or more counts support this clonotype. CDR3 loop: CASSSKGTGGFEQYF. Written as DNA, the CDR3 is TGCGCCAGCAGCTCTAAAGGGACAGGGGGGTTCGAGCAGTACTTC. The chain uses TRBV5-1 and TRBJ2-7; 11 bases line up with TRBD1. Trimming at V came to 3 bases and at J to 6 bases, leaving 8 bases not matched to a gene. Germline V gene lookup returns CDR1 SGHRS and CDR2 YFSETQ. The CDR3 is 15 residues long.

This clonotype was found many times. This chain links TRBV20-1 with TRBJ2-2; no clear D gene. CDR3 length: 14 amino acids. Germline values: CDR1 DFQATT, CDR2 SNEGSKA (reference sequence). The germline V and J ends were trimmed by 6 bases and 0 bases, with 11 bases remaining between them. The CDR3 sequence: CSALGLANTGELFF. Written as DNA, the CDR3 is TGCAGTGCCCTCGGCCTGGCGAACACCGGGGAGCTGTTTTTT.

This clonotype was detected ten times or more. The chain links TRBV28 to TRBJ2-3; TRBD2 matches at 11 bases. This CDR3 is built from 17 residues. Germline-derived CDR1 and CDR2 are MDHEN and SYDVKM. After removal of 5 bases from V and 2 bases from J, the junction contained 9 bases not matched to a gene. The CDR3 DNA reads TGTGCCAGCAGTGGAGGCTATAGCGGGGGGGACACAGATACGCAGTATTTT. Translation: CASSGGYSGGDTDTQYF.

As concerns this clonotype: A much larger clone is a single base away; this may be a read error. The genes are TRBV6-5 and TRBJ1-3; D call uncertain. The CDR3 spans 14 residues. Germline CDR1 and CDR2: MNHEY and SVGAGI. V gave up 8 bases and J gave up 0 bases, with 11 bases separating them. CDR3 nucleotides: TGTGCCAGCTGCGTTGCAATCTCTGGAAACACCATATATTTT. It is translated as CASCVAISGNTIYF.

A note on this clonotype: This CDR3 is missing its conserved last phenylalanine or tryptophan, likely due to a read error. CDR3: CSATGVYGYTN. CDR3 bases: TGCAGTGCCACAGGGGTCTATGGCTACACCAAC. The chain has TRBV20-1 and TRBJ1-2; 7 bases are shared with TRBD1. The CDR3 sequence is 11 residues long. V shed 6 bases and J 4 bases; nucleotides not matched to a gene: 2. CDR1 and CDR2 from the germline V gene are DFQATT and SNEGSKA (reference sequence).

This clonotype has at least ten counts. J is TRBJ1-5 and V is TRBV20-1; TRBD1 might be the D (6 bases). Trimming left V 4 bases short and J 4 bases short, with 14 bases between. The CDR3 runs to 14 residues. Germline CDR1 reads DFQATT; CDR2 reads SNEGSKA (reference sequence). CDR3 in DNA: TGCAGTGCTAAGTCGGGACACCTGAATCAGCCCCAGCATTTT. Encoded protein: CSAKSGHLNQPQHF.

This clonotype has a count of ten or more. V and J are TRBV2 and TRBJ1-5; D call uncertain. Germline-derived CDR1 and CDR2 are SNHLY and FYNNEI. The CDR3 consists of 13 residues. The V end lost 7 bases, the J end lost 4 bases, and 11 bases lay between the germline ends. Here the CDR3 reads CASMVSGNQPQHF. The CDR3 nucleotides are TGTGCCAGCATGGTTTCGGGGAATCAGCCCCAGCATTTT.

The rearrangement uses TRBV19 and TRBJ1-2; 7 bases agree with TRBD1. The CDR3 totals 14 residues. CDR1 LNHDA and CDR2 SQIVND come from the germline V gene (reference sequence). With V trimmed by 3 bases and J by 2 bases, 3 bases remained unmatched. The DNA of the CDR3 is TGTGCCAGTAGTATGTGGGACAGAAACTATGGCTACACCTTC. This codes for CASSMWDRNYGYTF.

At least ten counts were recorded for this clonotype. The chain employs TRBV7-9 and TRBJ2-7; weak D call: TRBD1 (6 bases). Germline V gene lookup returns CDR1 SEHNR and CDR2 FQNEAQ (reference sequence). The CDR3 consists of 14 residues. V was pared by 4 bases and J by 2 bases, with 12 bases between. CDR3: CASSSWTATYEQYF. In DNA, the CDR3 is TGTGCCAGCAGCTCCTGGACAGCCACCTACGAGCAGTACTTC. Filled out from reference TRBV7-9 and TRBJ2-7, the complete variable domain reads DTGVSQNPRHKITKRGQNVTFRCDPISEHNRLYWYRQTLGQGPEFLTYFQNEAQLEKSRLLSDRFSAERPKGSFSTLEIQRTEQGDSAMYLCASSSWTATYEQYFGPGTRLTVT.

This clonotype was detected many times. This chain links TRBV5-1 with TRBJ2-5, with 8 bases identical to TRBD2. The germline V gene encodes CDR1 SGHRS and CDR2 YFSETQ. The CDR3 covers 16 residues. V lost 2 bases and J lost 5; bases outside the gene matches: 11. The CDR3 spells CASSLDPGTSGETQYF. CDR3 in DNA: TGCGCCAGCAGCTTAGACCCCGGGACTAGTGGTGAGACCCAGTACTTC.

There are many counts of this clonotype. The V gene is TRBV3-1, the J gene TRBJ2-1; 8 bases line up with TRBD2. CDR1 is LGHDT and CDR2 is YNNKEL in the germline V gene (reference sequence). This CDR3 comprises 15 residues. V trimming: 4 bases; J trimming: 5 bases; junction bases outside the gene matches: 7. CDR3 region: CASSPAAGADNEQFF. CDR3 nucleotide sequence: TGTGCCAGCAGCCCCGCAGCGGGGGCGGACAATGAGCAGTTCTTC.

This clonotype was detected ten times or more. The genes are TRBV6-5 and TRBJ1-5; D is uncertain. Trimming stripped 4 bases from V and 4 bases from J, with 8 bases between. The CDR3 spans 13 residues. Germline assignment: CDR1 MNHEY and CDR2 SVGAGI. The CDR3 sequence: CASSSGRNQPQHF. CDR3 DNA: TGTGCCAGCAGTTCAGGACGTAATCAGCCCCAGCATTTT.

This clonotype has at least ten counts. V and J are TRBV7-2 and TRBJ2-3, with a possible D match to TRBD2 (7 bases). Germline CDR1 and CDR2: SGHTA and FQGNSA. This CDR3 comprises 14 residues. The V and J ends lost 4 bases and 6 bases respectively, with 14 bases between them. This CDR3 reads CASSSGLQGDTQYF. In DNA, the CDR3 is TGTGCCAGCAGCTCGGGACTACAGGGTGATACGCAGTATTTT.